This T cell receptor beta chain was sequenced for a study of blood T cell repertoires in COVID-19. The overall study: PBMCs, B-cell-depleted T cells, or T cells provided the cDNA or gDNA that made up the material.

The method was immunoSEQ multiplex PCR; TCRdb's version includes in-frame clones alone and lacks a portion of them. The sample has roughly 250,000 clones, 88% seen once. Concerning this clone itself: Other DNA sequences in the sample encode the same CDR3.

V was cut by 5 bases and J by 0 bases, with 8 bases left in between. The germline CDR1 and CDR2 sequences are SGHTA and FQGNSA. CDR3 length: 14 amino acids. Material: peripheral blood. This sequence was found in a woman between 40 and 50 years old who had recovered from COVID-19. The chain recombines TRBV7-2 with TRBJ1-5; D is possibly TRBD1 (5 bases). The CDR3, as DNA: TGTGCCAGCAGCCCCCAGGGTAGCAATCAGCCCCAGCATTTT. Translation gives CASSPQGSNQPQHF.